This passage covers 17 T cell receptor beta chains from one sample sequenced in a study of early T cells in non-severe SARS-CoV-2 infection. A single record per CDR3 protein comes from TCRdb applying MiXCR to the 5' RACE reads. The sample yields tens of thousands of distinct CDR3 sequences, about 14% seen once. Sequenced material: whole blood, taken at baseline. The origin of the receptors is an adult who was a healthcare worker with PCR-confirmed SARS-CoV-2 infection or an uninfected control (not recorded which).

The chain has TRBV2 and TRBJ1-1; D is uncertain. V shed 8 bases and J shed 6 bases, with 16 bases lying between them. The CDR3 is made up of 13 amino acids. Germline V lookup: CDR1 SNHLY, CDR2 FYNNEI. CDR3 in amino acids: CASVRGMYSEAFF. CDR3 bases: TGTGCCAGCGTTAGAGGGATGTATTCTGAAGCTTTCTTT.

The V gene is TRBV6-1, the J gene TRBJ2-1; D is perhaps TRBD2 (5 bases). Trimming stripped 6 bases from V and 4 bases from J, with 10 bases between. This CDR3 is built from 13 residues. CDR1 is MNHNS and CDR2 is SASEGT in the germline V gene. CDR3 loop: CASSASGYNEQFF. The DNA of the CDR3 is TGTGCCAGCAGCGCAAGCGGTTACAATGAGCAGTTCTTC.

J is TRBJ2-7 and V is TRBV20-1; the D is unclear. The germline gives CDR1 DFQATT, CDR2 SNEGSKA (reference sequence). The CDR3 runs 13 residues. Trimming pared 7 bases from V and 0 bases from J, leaving 13 bases between. CDR3 in amino acids: CSVIQRNSYEQYF. CDR3 nucleotide sequence: TGCAGTGTCATACAGAGAAACTCCTACGAGCAGTACTTC.

This clonotype has a handful of counts. This chain uses TRBV15 with TRBJ2-2; D gene ambiguous. V was pared by 5 bases and J by 5 bases, with 9 bases between. CDR1 and CDR2 (germline): LNHNV, YYDKDF (reference sequence). CDR3 size: 13 residues. The CDR3 loop reads CATSRGRTGELFF. In DNA, the CDR3 is TGTGCCACCAGCCGCGGACGGACCGGGGAGCTGTTTTTT.

DNA for the CDR3: TGCGCCAGCAGCCCTACAGGGGGCAATGAGCAGTTCTTC. Translating gives CASSPTGGNEQFF. The J gene is TRBJ2-1, the V gene TRBV5-1, with 8 nucleotides matching TRBD1. CDR1 SGHRS and CDR2 YFSETQ come from the germline V gene. The CDR3 consists of 13 residues. V lost 4 bases, J lost 6 bases, and 3 bases stayed unmatched. Combining the CDR3 with reference TRBV5-1 and TRBJ2-1 gives the whole variable domain KAGVTQTPRYLIKTRGQQVTLSCSPISGHRSVSWYQQTPGQGLQFLFEYFSETQRNKGNFPGRFSGRQFSNSRSEMNVSTLELGDSALYLCASSPTGGNEQFFGPGTRLTVL.

This clonotype was observed a few times. CDR3 DNA sequence: TGCAGTGCTCCGGGAGAAGATACGTTAGGAGATACGCAGTATTTT. Translating it yields CSAPGEDTLGDTQYF. V usage is TRBV20-1 and J usage is TRBJ2-3; D is perhaps TRBD2 (6 bases). The CDR3 is made up of 15 amino acids. Trimming took 5 bases from V and 5 from J, leaving 20 bases between them. Germline loops: CDR1 DFQATT, CDR2 SNEGSKA (reference sequence).

J is TRBJ2-3 and V is TRBV25-1, with D perhaps TRBD2 (5 bases). CDR3 length: 14 amino acids. Germline V gives CDR1 MGHDK, CDR2 SYGVNS. The germline V and J ends were trimmed by 4 bases and 0 bases, with 8 bases remaining between them. CDR3 DNA sequence: TGTGCCAGCAGTGGACGGACTAGCACAGATACGCAGTATTTT. Encoded protein: CASSGRTSTDTQYF.

This clonotype was found many times. The rearrangement joins TRBV27 to TRBJ1-6; D unresolved. Germline V gene lookup returns CDR1 MNHEY and CDR2 SMNVEV (reference sequence). The CDR3 runs 12 residues. The germline V and J ends were trimmed by 5 bases and 8 bases, with 7 bases remaining between them. CDR3 amino acids: CASSPLDSPLHF. The CDR3 DNA reads as TGTGCCAGCAGTCCCCTTGATTCACCCCTCCACTTT.

The chain has TRBV7-2 and TRBJ2-3; the D is unclear. The CDR3 covers 14 residues. CDR1 is SGHTA, CDR2 FQGNSA, per germline. With 5 bases removed from V and 4 bases from J, the gap between germline ends came to 13 bases. CDR3 sequence (DNA): TGTGCCAGCAGCCCCCTCGGCGTCGCAGATACGCAGTATTTT. This sequence encodes CASSPLGVADTQYF.

In its sample, this clonotype was seen a few times. The rearrangement links TRBV20-1 to TRBJ2-5; D is perhaps TRBD1 (6 bases). Germline V gene lookup returns CDR1 DFQATT and CDR2 SNEGSKA (reference sequence). The CDR3 has 20 amino acids. Between the trimmed V and J ends, which lost 2 bases and 2 bases, there was a span of 30 bases. CDR3 nucleotides: TGCAGTGCTAGATCCTCCCCTTCGGGACAATCTTTTAAGATACAAGAGACCCAGTACTTC. This translates into CSARSSPSGQSFKIQETQYF.

This clonotype was observed a few times. The V call is TRBV19, the J call TRBJ1-5, with 7 positions matching TRBD1. V was pared by 8 bases and J by 3 bases, with 7 bases of the junction left unmatched. The CDR3 loop spans 14 amino acids. The V gene's germline CDR1 is LNHDA and CDR2 SQIVND (reference sequence). CDR3 region: CASGDSRINQPQHF. CDR3 in DNA: TGTGCCAGTGGGGACAGCCGAATCAATCAGCCCCAGCATTTT.

This clonotype was seen a few times. The chain is built from TRBV29-1 and TRBJ2-1; the D gene is possibly TRBD1 (6 bases). The V end was cut by 3 bases, the J end by 10 bases, with 16 bases between. This CDR3 region has 13 residues. The germline V gene has CDR1 SQVTM and CDR2 ANQGSEA. The CDR3 loop is CSVDGQLLGEQFF. CDR3 nucleotides: TGCAGCGTTGATGGACAGCTTCTCGGCGAGCAGTTCTTC.

This clonotype has a handful of counts. V usage is TRBV18 and J usage is TRBJ1-1; the D gene is possibly TRBD1 (5 bases). With 6 bases removed from V and 1 base from J, the gap between germline ends came to 9 bases. Germline lookup yields CDR1 KGHSH and CDR2 LQKENI. CDR3 size: 13 residues. In nucleotides, the CDR3 is TGTGCCAGCTCCTCGACAGAGAACACTGAAGCTTTCTTT. This gives the protein CASSSTENTEAFF.

V usage is TRBV4-1 and J usage is TRBJ1-5; tentatively, D is TRBD1 (6 bases). The CDR3 has 15 residues. Between the trimmed V and J ends, which lost 4 bases and 1 base, there was a span of 11 bases. Germline CDR1 MGHRA, CDR2 YSYEKL. This chain's CDR3 is CASSLGQRSNQPQHF. In DNA, the CDR3 is TGCGCCAGCAGCCTAGGACAGAGAAGCAATCAGCCCCAGCATTTT.

The chain combines TRBV27 with TRBJ2-2; D is perhaps TRBD1 (7 bases). The CDR3 has 16 amino acids. Germline V gene data show CDR1 as MNHEY and CDR2 as SMNVEV (reference sequence). Trimming left V 2 bases short and J 4 bases short, with 14 bases between. The CDR3 bases are TGTGCCAGCAGTTTACTGGAGGGGGCGGGCACCGGGGAGCTGTTTTTT. Its protein is CASSLLEGAGTGELFF.

There are a few counts of this clonotype. The chain couples TRBV27 to TRBJ1-4; D is perhaps TRBD1 (6 bases). The CDR3 extends over 14 amino acids. CDR1 MNHEY and CDR2 SMNVEV come from the germline V gene (reference sequence). V was trimmed by 3 bases and J by 4 bases, leaving 9 bases between them. CDR3 sequence reads: CASSLSQGNEKLFF. CDR3 in DNA: TGTGCCAGCAGTTTGTCACAGGGTAATGAAAAACTGTTTTTT.

A few counts support this clonotype. The chain couples TRBV7-8 to TRBJ2-1, with unresolved D. V dropped 0 bases and J dropped 0 bases, with 18 bases sitting between them. The CDR3 consists of 19 residues. CDR1 is SGHVS, CDR2 FQNEAQ, per germline. Here the CDR3 DNA reads TGTGCCAGCAGCTTAGCCTACGCTAGGGCGAGAAGCTCCTACAATGAGCAGTTCTTC. This translates into CASSLAYARARSSYNEQFF.